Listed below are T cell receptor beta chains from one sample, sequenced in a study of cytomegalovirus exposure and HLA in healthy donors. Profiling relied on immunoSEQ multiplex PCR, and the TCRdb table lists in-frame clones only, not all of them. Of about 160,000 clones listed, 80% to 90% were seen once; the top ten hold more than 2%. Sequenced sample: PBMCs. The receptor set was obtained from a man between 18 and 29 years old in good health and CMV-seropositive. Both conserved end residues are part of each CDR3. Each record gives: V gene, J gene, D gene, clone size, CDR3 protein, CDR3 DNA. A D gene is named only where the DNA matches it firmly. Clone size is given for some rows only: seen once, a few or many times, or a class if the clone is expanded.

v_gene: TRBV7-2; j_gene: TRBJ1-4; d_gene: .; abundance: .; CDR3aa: CASSLDSVELFF; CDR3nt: TGTGCCAGCAGCTTAGATTCGGTGGAACTGTTTTTT
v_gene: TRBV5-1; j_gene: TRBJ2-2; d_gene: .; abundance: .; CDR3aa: CASSPRGWELFF; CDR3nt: TGCGCCAGCAGCCCGCGGGGTTGGGAGCTGTTTTTT
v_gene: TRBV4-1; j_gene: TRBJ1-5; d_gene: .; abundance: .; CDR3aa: CASSPHRESNQPQHF; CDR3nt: TGCGCCAGCAGCCCCCACAGGGAAAGCAATCAGCCCCAGCATTTT
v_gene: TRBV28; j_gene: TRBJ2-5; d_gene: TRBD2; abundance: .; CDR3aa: CASRFPPGTSGETQYF; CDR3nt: TGTGCCAGCAGATTCCCCCCCGGGACTAGCGGGGAGACCCAGTACTTC
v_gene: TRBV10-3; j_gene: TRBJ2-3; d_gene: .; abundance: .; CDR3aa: CAIRGGQGDTQYF; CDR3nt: TGTGCCATCAGGGGGGGGCAGGGAGATACGCAGTATTTT
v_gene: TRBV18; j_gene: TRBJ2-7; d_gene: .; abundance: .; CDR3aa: CASSPLLAPGQKNEQYF; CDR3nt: TGTGCCAGCTCACCACTCCTAGCACCGGGACAAAAAAACGAGCAGTACTTC
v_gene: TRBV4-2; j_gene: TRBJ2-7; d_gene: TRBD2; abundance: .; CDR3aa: CASSHIIGSGGAGYEQYF; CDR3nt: TGTGCCAGCAGCCATATAATAGGTAGCGGGGGGGCCGGTTACGAGCAGTACTTC
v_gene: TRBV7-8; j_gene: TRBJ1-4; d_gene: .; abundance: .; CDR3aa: CASSLASLGQREKLFF; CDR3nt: TGTGCCAGCAGCTTAGCGAGTCTGGGGCAGAGGGAAAAACTGTTTTTT
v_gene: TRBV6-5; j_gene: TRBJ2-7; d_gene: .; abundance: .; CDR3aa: CASRRTEQPYEQYF; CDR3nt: TGTGCCAGCCGGAGGACAGAACAGCCCTACGAGCAGTACTTC
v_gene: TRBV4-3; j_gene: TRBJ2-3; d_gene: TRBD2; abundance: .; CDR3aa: CASSQGLAGGIIRTDTQYF; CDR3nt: TGCGCCAGCAGCCAAGGACTAGCGGGGGGAATAATCAGAACAGATACGCAGTATTTT
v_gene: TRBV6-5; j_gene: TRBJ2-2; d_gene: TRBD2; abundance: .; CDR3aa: CASSRGTSGERGLFF; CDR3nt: TGTGCCAGCAGTAGGGGGACTAGCGGGGAACGGGGGCTGTTTTTT
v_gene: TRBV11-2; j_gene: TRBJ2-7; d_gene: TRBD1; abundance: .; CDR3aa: CASSFPGTEYEQYF; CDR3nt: TGTGCCAGCAGCTTCCCCGGGACAGAGTACGAGCAGTACTTC
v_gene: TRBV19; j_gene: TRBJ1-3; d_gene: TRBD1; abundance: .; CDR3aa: CASSMGTASSGNTIYF; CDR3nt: TGTGCCAGTAGTATGGGGACAGCGAGCTCTGGAAACACCATATATTTT
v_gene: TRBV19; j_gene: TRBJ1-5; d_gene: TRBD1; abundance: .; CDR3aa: CASRKDRVGSNQPQHF; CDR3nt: TGTGCCAGTAGGAAGGACAGGGTAGGAAGCAATCAGCCCCAGCATTTT
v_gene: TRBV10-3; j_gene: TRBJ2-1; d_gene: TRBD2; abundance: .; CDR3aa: CAITGRGGTNEQFF; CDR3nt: TGTGCCATCACCGGGCGGGGGGGTACCAATGAGCAGTTCTTC
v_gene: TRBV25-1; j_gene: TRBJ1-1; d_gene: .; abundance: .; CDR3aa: CASSVALGAVTEAFF; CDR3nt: TGTGCCAGCAGTGTAGCGTTGGGGGCCGTGACTGAAGCTTTCTTT
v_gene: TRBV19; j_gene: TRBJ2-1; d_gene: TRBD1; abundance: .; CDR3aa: CASSTGTGLHYNEQFF; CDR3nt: TGTGCCAGTAGTACCGGGACAGGGTTACATTACAATGAGCAGTTCTTC
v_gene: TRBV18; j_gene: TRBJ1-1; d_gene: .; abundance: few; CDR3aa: CASSPPLNLNTEAFF; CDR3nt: TGTGCCAGCTCACCACCTTTAAACTTGAACACTGAAGCTTTCTTT
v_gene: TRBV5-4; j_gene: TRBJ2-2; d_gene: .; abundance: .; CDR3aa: CASSLFITPREDGELFF; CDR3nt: TGTGCCAGCAGCTTGTTCATTACTCCCCGGGAAGACGGGGAGCTGTTTTTT
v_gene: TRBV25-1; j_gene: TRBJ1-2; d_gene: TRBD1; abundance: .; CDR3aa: CASSDGTGSRYGYTF; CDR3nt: TGTGCCAGCAGTGACGGGACAGGGAGTCGGTATGGCTACACCTTC
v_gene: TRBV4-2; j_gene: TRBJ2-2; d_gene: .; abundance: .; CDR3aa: CASREAANTGELFF; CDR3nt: TGTGCCAGCAGAGAGGCGGCGAACACCGGGGAGCTGTTTTTT
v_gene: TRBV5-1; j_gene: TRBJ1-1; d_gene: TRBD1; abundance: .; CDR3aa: CASSSGTGGKTEAFF; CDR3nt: TGCGCCAGCAGCTCGGGGACAGGGGGCAAAACTGAAGCTTTCTTT
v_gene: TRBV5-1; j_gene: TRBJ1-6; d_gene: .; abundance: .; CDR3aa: CASADSYNSPLHF; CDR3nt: TGCGCCAGCGCAGACTCCTATAATTCACCCCTCCACTTT
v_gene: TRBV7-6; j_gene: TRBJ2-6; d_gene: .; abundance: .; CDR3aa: CASSLDPPNLQGSGANGLTF; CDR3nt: TGTGCCAGCAGCTTAGACCCCCCTAACCTTCAGGGTTCTGGGGCCAACGGCCTGACTTTC
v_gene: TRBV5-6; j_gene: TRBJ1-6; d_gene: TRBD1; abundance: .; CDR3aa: CASSFGTGGSPLHF; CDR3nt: TGTGCCAGCAGCTTCGGGACAGGGGGGTCACCCCTCCACTTT
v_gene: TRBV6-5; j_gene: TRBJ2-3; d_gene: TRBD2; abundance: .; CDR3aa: CASRRGAYTDTQYF; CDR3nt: TGTGCCAGCAGGCGGGGGGCCTACACAGATACGCAGTATTTT
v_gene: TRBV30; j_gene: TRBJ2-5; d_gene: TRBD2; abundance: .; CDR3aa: CAWTRGLAGVETQYF; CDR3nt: TGTGCCTGGACCCGAGGACTAGCGGGGGTAGAGACCCAGTACTTC
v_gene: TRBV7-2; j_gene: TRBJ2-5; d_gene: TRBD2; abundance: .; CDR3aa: CASSFVAGVRETQYF; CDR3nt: TGTGCCAGCAGCTTTGTGGCGGGGGTTCGGGAGACCCAGTACTTC
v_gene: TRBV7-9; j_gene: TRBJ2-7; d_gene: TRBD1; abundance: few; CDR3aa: CASRGQGVEQYF; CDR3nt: TGTGCCAGCAGGGGACAGGGGGTCGAGCAGTACTTC
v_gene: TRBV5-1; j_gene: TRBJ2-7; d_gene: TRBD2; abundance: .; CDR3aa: CASSPSSGGRYEQYF; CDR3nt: TGCGCCAGCAGCCCGTCTAGCGGGGGGAGGTACGAGCAGTACTTC
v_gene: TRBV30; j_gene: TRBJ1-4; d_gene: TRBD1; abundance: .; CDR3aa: CAWREVGQKNEKLFF; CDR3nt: TGTGCCTGGAGGGAGGTGGGACAGAAGAATGAAAAACTGTTTTTT
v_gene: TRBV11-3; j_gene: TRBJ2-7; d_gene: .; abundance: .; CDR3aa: CASSSRTSYEQYF; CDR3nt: TGTGCCAGCAGCTCCCGAACATCATACGAGCAGTACTTC
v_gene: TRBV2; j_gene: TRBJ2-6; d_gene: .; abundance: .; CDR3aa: CASSEAGRTNGLTF; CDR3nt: TGTGCCAGCAGTGAAGCGGGGAGGACCAACGGCCTGACTTTC
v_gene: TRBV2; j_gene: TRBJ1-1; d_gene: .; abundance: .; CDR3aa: CASGAGSTEAFF; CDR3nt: TGTGCCAGCGGGGCCGGGTCCACTGAAGCTTTCTTT